Each of the 24 T cell receptor beta chains below was sequenced from the same sample in a study of blood T cell repertoires in COVID-19. Here immunoSEQ multiplex PCR was the method, and the copy in TCRdb shows in-frame clones only, minus some. The table lists about 64,000 clones, just over 85% of them singletons. Input material: peripheral blood. Receptor source: a man aged 35 to 55 with acute or convalescent COVID-19.

V gene TRBV24-1 combines with J gene TRBJ2-2; 7 nucleotides agree with TRBD1. The J segment lost 7 bases and the V segment lost 5 bases, leaving 9 bases of the junction unmatched. This CDR3 contains 15 residues. The germline V gene has CDR1 KGHDR and CDR2 SFDVKD. The CDR3 loop is CATSARGGAGGELFF. The CDR3 nucleotides are TGTGCCACCAGTGCTAGAGGGGGCGCGGGCGGGGAGCTGTTTTTT.

This chain joins TRBV4-2 and TRBJ1-3; perhaps TRBD1 as D (5 bases). Germline CDR1 is LGHNA and CDR2 is YNFKEQ. Trimming shortened V by 4 bases and J by 4 bases, and 14 bases separated the two germline ends. CDR3 length: 15 amino acids. CDR3 amino acids: CASSPPRAPGNTIYF. The DNA of the CDR3 is TGTGCCAGCAGCCCCCCCAGGGCACCGGGAAACACCATATATTTT.

V gene TRBV7-9 combines with J gene TRBJ2-5; 7 bases fit TRBD1. The CDR3 extends over 15 amino acids. The trim removed 5 bases at V and 0 bases at J, leaving 6 bases unmatched. Germline V gene data show CDR1 as SEHNR and CDR2 as FQNEAQ (reference sequence). The CDR3 bases are TGTGCCAGCAGCCCGAGGACAGGTCACCAAGAGACCCAGTACTTC. Residues: CASSPRTGHQETQYF.

The V gene is TRBV24-1, the J gene TRBJ2-1; TRBD2 agrees at 11 bases. V lost 6 bases to trimming and J lost 6 bases; unmatched junction nucleotides: 21. This CDR3 is 20 amino acids long. Germline CDR1 reads KGHDR; CDR2 reads SFDVKD. The CDR3 DNA sequence: TGTGCCACCAGTCAGACAGGAGACCCCGCTCTAGCGGGGGGCCTCAATGAGCAGTTCTTC. Translating gives CATSQTGDPALAGGLNEQFF.

The rearrangement joins TRBV19 to TRBJ1-5, with 9 bases matching TRBD1. Germline values: CDR1 LNHDA, CDR2 SQIVND (reference sequence). CDR3 size: 13 residues. The V gene end was trimmed by 5 bases and the J gene end by 7 bases; junction bases not matched to a gene: 3. The CDR3 nucleotides read TGTGCCAGTAGTTACAGGGGGCAACAGCCCCAGCATTTT. Protein: CASSYRGQQPQHF.

This clone was seen only once. The chain carries TRBV5-1 and TRBJ1-2; D is ambiguous. CDR1 and CDR2 from the germline V gene are SGHRS and YFSETQ. The CDR3 has 14 residues. Trimming cost V 4 bases and J 5 bases, with 15 bases left between them. CDR3 sequence reads: CASSPGVGFYGYTF. DNA for the CDR3: TGCGCCAGCAGCCCCGGGGTGGGTTTTTATGGCTACACCTTC.

The V gene is TRBV4-1, the J gene TRBJ2-4, with TRBD2 identical over 16 bases. Germline trimming cut 6 bases from V and 0 bases from J; bases unmatched to any gene: 5. The V gene's germline CDR1 is MGHRA and CDR2 YSYEKL. This CDR3 comprises 18 residues. The chain's CDR3 is CASSLGLAGGLAKNIQYF. As DNA, the CDR3 is TGCGCCAGCAGTCTGGGACTAGCGGGGGGGTTAGCCAAAAACATTCAGTACTTC.

The chain couples TRBV5-4 to TRBJ1-6; no definite D call. V was cut by 0 bases and J by 9 bases, with 7 bases left in between. Per the germline V gene, CDR1 is SGHNT and CDR2 is YYREEE (reference sequence). The CDR3 runs to 13 residues. CDR3 DNA: TGTGCCAGCAGCTTGGGAACGGGTTCACCCCTCCACTTT. As protein: CASSLGTGSPLHF.

The V gene is TRBV5-6, the J gene TRBJ1-3, with D possibly matching TRBD1 (5 bases). V dropped 3 bases and J dropped 4 bases, with 14 bases sitting between them. Per the germline V gene, CDR1 is SGHDT and CDR2 is YYEEEE. The CDR3 covers 15 residues. CDR3 nucleotides: TGTGCCAGCAGCTGGGGGGGACTATCAGGAAACACCATATATTTT. Translating it yields CASSWGGLSGNTIYF.

The chain uses TRBV19 and TRBJ2-2; 11 bases are shared with TRBD2. Germline CDR1 LNHDA, CDR2 SQIVND (reference sequence). This CDR3 has 17 amino acids. With V trimmed by 4 bases and J by 0 bases, 4 bases remained unmatched. CDR3 sequence: CASSTLSGGANTGELFF. The CDR3 region has the DNA TGTGCCAGTAGTACCCTTAGCGGGGGGGCGAACACCGGGGAGCTGTTTTTT.

V usage is TRBV5-4 and J usage is TRBJ2-2; TRBD1 matches 8 bases. With 3 bases clipped from V and 6 bases from J, the junction kept 19 bases outside the gene matches. CDR1 and CDR2 (germline): SGHNT, YYREEE (reference sequence). The CDR3 contains 19 residues. CDR3 protein: CASSSSRSLPGQGAGELFF. The DNA for the CDR3 is TGTGCCAGCAGCTCGTCACGATCCCTTCCTGGACAGGGTGCCGGGGAGCTGTTTTTT.

The genes are TRBV25-1 and TRBJ1-2; D possibly corresponds to TRBD1 (5 bases). V was shortened by 1 base and J by 1 base, with 13 bases between the two germline ends. The CDR3 sequence is 16 residues long. Germline CDR1 reads MGHDK; CDR2 reads SYGVNS. The CDR3 DNA reads TGTGCCAGCAGTGAATGGGACGGGGAGGGTAACTATGGCTACACCTTC. It yields the protein CASSEWDGEGNYGYTF.

The rearrangement links TRBV5-1 to TRBJ2-4, with a weak D call TRBD1 (7 bases). The CDR3 runs to 16 residues. The V and J ends lost 4 bases and 8 bases respectively, with 22 bases between them. CDR1 and CDR2 (germline): SGHRS, YFSETQ. The CDR3 DNA sequence: TGCGCCAGCAGCCTGGAAGGAGGGCGACAGGGAGACATTCAGTACTTC. It yields the protein CASSLEGGRQGDIQYF.

This chain connects TRBV6-1 to TRBJ1-2; TRBD1 agrees at 9 bases. Germline CDR1 reads MNHNS; CDR2 reads SASEGT. The V segment lost 0 bases and the J segment 8 bases; nucleotides outside the gene matches: 16. The length of the CDR3 is 18 residues. The CDR3 is CASSEAGGGDRARRGYTF. CDR3 nucleotide sequence: TGTGCCAGCAGTGAAGCGGGCGGAGGGGACAGGGCACGGCGAGGCTACACCTTC.

The chain joins TRBV3-1 (or the pseudogene TRBV3-2) to TRBJ2-7; no clear D. Germline V gene lookup returns CDR1 LGHDT and CDR2 YNNKEL (reference sequence). CDR3 length equals 12 residues. Trimming took 0 bases from V and 2 from J, leaving 2 bases between them. The CDR3 bases are TGTGCCAGCAGCCAAGACGCCTACGAGCAGTACTTC. Encoded protein: CASSQDAYEQYF.

This sequence joins TRBV6-6 and TRBJ1-2; no reliable D call. This CDR3 region has 14 residues. Germline CDR1 and CDR2: MNHNY and SVGAGI (reference sequence). V dropped 0 bases and J dropped 6 bases, with 11 bases sitting between them. The CDR3 region has the DNA TGTGCCAGCAGTTACTCTGGAGGATCTGATGGCTACACCTTC. Its protein is CASSYSGGSDGYTF.

CDR3 DNA: TGCGCCAGCAGCCACTCGGAAGGGGTATACTATGGCTACACCTTC. This gives the protein CASSHSEGVYYGYTF. The V and J genes are TRBV4-1 and TRBJ1-2; tentatively, D is TRBD1 (5 bases). The CDR3 is 15 amino acids. Germline V lookup: CDR1 MGHRA, CDR2 YSYEKL. V was cut by 3 bases and J by 3 bases, with 14 bases left in between.

V gene TRBV30 combines with J gene TRBJ1-1; D gene uncertain. CDR1 is GTSNPN, CDR2 SVGIG, per germline (reference sequence). Trimming pared 3 bases from V and 4 bases from J, leaving 12 bases between. This CDR3 is 13 amino acids long. The CDR3 region has the DNA TGTGCCTGGAGAAAAGAGGTTTCCACTGAAGCTTTCTTT. Translating gives CAWRKEVSTEAFF.

The chain employs TRBV18 and TRBJ1-2; a weak D match, TRBD1 (6 bases). Germline loops: CDR1 KGHSH, CDR2 LQKENI. The V end was cut by 5 bases, the J end by 2 bases, with 12 bases between. The CDR3 consists of 14 residues. CDR3 sequence: CASSFSDSNYGYTF. CDR3 DNA: TGTGCCAGCTCATTTTCGGACAGCAACTATGGCTACACCTTC.

The chain carries TRBV27 and TRBJ1-2; D is possibly TRBD1 (6 bases). The CDR3 runs to 18 residues. Germline V gene sequence: CDR1 MNHEY, CDR2 SMNVEV (reference sequence). Trimming removed 0 bases from V and 0 bases from J, with 17 bases in between. CDR3: CASSLSATGKGPNYGYTF. The CDR3 coding sequence is TGTGCCAGCAGTTTATCCGCGACAGGAAAAGGACCTAACTATGGCTACACCTTC.

CDR3 region: CASSLGRGQAEAFF. The CDR3 coding sequence is TGCGCCAGCAGCTTGGGGAGGGGGCAGGCTGAAGCTTTCTTT. The chain recombines TRBV5-1 with TRBJ1-1, with 7 bases fitting TRBD1. CDR3 length: 14 amino acids. Germline V gene lookup returns CDR1 SGHRS and CDR2 YFSETQ. With V trimmed by 0 bases and J by 6 bases, 5 bases remained unmatched.

J is TRBJ2-7 and V is TRBV4-1; the D is unclear. The CDR3 runs 18 residues. Deletions cut 4 bases from V and 0 bases from J, with 22 bases between. CDR1 is MGHRA, CDR2 YSYEKL, per germline. The CDR3 spells CASSPKAGEYLSSYEQYF. CDR3 sequence (DNA): TGCGCCAGCAGCCCCAAAGCAGGCGAGTACTTGAGCTCCTACGAGCAGTACTTC.

This clone was detected only once. The rearrangement joins TRBV28 to TRBJ2-7; D is possibly TRBD2 (5 bases). This CDR3 spans 13 amino acids. The germline CDR1 and CDR2 sequences are MDHEN and SYDVKM. V was shortened by 4 bases and J by 5 bases, with 12 bases between the two germline ends. CDR3 coding DNA: TGTGCCAGCAGTTCGGGATCCTGGAACGAGCAGTACTTC. It translates to CASSSGSWNEQYF.

V is TRBV27 and J is TRBJ1-2; D ambiguous. Trimming pared 2 bases from V and 5 bases from J, leaving 9 bases between. This CDR3 spans 13 amino acids. The V gene's germline CDR1 is MNHEY and CDR2 SMNVEV (reference sequence). DNA of the CDR3: TGTGCCAGCAGTTTAAGAGGCCTTTATGGCTACACCTTC. This codes for CASSLRGLYGYTF.